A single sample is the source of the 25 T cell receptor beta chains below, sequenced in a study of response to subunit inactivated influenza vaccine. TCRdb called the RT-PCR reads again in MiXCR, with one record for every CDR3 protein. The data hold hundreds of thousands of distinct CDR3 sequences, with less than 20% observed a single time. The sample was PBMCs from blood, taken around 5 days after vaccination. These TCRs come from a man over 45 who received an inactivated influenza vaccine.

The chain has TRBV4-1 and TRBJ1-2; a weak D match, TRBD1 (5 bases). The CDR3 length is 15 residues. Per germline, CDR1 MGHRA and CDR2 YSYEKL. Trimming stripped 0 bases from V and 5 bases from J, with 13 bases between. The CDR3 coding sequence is TGCGCCAGCAGCCAAGATCCCCCAGGGATTTATGGCTACACCTTC. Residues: CASSQDPPGIYGYTF.

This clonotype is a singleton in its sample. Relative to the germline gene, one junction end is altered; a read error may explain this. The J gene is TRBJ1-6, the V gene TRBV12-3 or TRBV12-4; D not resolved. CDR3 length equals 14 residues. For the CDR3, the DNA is TGTACCAGCAGGCAACAGATCTATAATTCACCCCTCCACTTT. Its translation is CTSRQQIYNSPLHF.

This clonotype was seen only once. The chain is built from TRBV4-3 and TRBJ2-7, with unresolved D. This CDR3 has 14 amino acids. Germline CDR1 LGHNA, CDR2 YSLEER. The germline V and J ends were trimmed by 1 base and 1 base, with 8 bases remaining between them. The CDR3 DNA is TGCGCCAGCAGCCAAGCCACTCGGTCCTACGAGCAGTACTTC. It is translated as CASSQATRSYEQYF.

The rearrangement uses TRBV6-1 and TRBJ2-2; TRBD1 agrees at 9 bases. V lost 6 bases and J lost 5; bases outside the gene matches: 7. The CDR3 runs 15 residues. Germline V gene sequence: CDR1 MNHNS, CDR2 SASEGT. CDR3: CASSRGQGTTGELFF. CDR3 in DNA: TGTGCCAGCAGCCGGGGACAGGGCACGACCGGGGAGCTGTTTTTT.

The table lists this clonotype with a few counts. This CDR3 reads CAISEGGDTQYF. Written as DNA, the CDR3 is TGTGCCATCAGTGAGGGGGGTGATACGCAGTATTTT. The genes are TRBV10-3 and TRBJ2-3, with D possibly called TRBD1 or TRBD2 (5 bases each). The CDR3 is 12 residues long. Germline assignment: CDR1 ENHRY and CDR2 SYGVKD. Deletions cut 2 bases from V and 6 bases from J, with 6 bases between.

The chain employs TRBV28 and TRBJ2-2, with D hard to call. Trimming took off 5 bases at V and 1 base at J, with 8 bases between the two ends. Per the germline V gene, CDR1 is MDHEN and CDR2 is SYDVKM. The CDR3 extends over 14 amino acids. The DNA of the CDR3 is TGTGCCAGCAGTAAACTCAGGAACACCGGGGAGCTGTTTTTT. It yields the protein CASSKLRNTGELFF.

The CDR3, as DNA: TGCGCCAGCACAACAACAGCGGGAGGTCAGGGTGGCAATGAGCAGTTCTTC. It translates to CASTTTAGGQGGNEQFF. The chain employs TRBV5-1 and TRBJ2-1, with 9 positions matching TRBD2. CDR1 is SGHRS and CDR2 is YFSETQ in the germline V gene. The V segment lost 6 bases and the J segment 6 bases; nucleotides outside the gene matches: 16. This CDR3 contains 17 residues.

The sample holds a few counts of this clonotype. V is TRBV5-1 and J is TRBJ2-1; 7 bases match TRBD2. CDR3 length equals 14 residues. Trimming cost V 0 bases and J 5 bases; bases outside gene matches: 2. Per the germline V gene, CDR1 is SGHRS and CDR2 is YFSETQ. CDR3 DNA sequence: TGCGCCAGCAGCTTGGAGGGAGGGGACAATGAGCAGTTCTTC. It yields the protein CASSLEGGDNEQFF.

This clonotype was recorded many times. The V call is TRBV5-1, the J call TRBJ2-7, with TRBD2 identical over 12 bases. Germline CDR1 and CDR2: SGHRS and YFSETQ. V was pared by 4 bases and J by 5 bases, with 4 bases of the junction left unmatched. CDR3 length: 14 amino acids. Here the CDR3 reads CASSLAGGPNEQYF. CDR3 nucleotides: TGCGCCAGCAGCCTAGCGGGAGGGCCGAACGAGCAGTACTTC.

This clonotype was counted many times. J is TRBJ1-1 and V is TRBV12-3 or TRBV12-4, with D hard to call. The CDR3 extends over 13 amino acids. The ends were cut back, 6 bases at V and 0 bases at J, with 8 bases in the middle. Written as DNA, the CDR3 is TGTGCCAGCAGGGGTCAGGTGAACACTGAAGCTTTCTTT. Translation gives CASRGQVNTEAFF.

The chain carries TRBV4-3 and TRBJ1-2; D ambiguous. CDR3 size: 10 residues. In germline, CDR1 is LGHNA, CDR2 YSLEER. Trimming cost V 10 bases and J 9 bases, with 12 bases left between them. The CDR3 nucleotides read TGCGCCAAGGGAGTCGTCCGCTACACCTTC. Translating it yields CAKGVVRYTF.

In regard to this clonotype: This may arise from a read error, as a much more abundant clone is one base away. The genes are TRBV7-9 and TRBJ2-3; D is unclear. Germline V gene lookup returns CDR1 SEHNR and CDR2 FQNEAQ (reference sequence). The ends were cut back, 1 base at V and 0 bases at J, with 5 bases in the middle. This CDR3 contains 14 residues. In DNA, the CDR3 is TGTGCCAGCAGCTTAGTGGTTAGCACAGATACGCAGTATTTT. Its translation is CASSLVVSTDTQYF.

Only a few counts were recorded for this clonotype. Written as DNA, the CDR3 is TGCAGTGCTAGCGGACAGGGGAGCAAAGAGACCCAGTACTTC. Translation: CSASGQGSKETQYF. The chain is built from TRBV20-1 and TRBJ2-5, with 9 bases that match TRBD1. The CDR3 is 14 amino acids. Germline V CDR1 and CDR2: DFQATT, SNEGSKA (reference sequence). Trimming removed 3 bases from V and 3 bases from J; junction bases left unmatched: 5.

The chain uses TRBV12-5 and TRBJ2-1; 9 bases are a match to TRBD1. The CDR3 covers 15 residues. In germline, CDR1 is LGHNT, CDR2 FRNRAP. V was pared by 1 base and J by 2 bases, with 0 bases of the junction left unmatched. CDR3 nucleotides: TGTGCTAGTGGTTTGGGACAGGGGGCCTACAATGAGCAGTTCTTC. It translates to CASGLGQGAYNEQFF.

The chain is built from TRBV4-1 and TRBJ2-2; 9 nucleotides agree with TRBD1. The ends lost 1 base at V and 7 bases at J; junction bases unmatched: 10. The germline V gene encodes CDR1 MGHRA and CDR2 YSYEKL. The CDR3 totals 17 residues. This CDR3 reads CASSQVFGTGFGGELFF. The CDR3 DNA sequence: TGCGCCAGCAGCCAAGTGTTCGGGACAGGGTTCGGCGGGGAGCTGTTTTTT.

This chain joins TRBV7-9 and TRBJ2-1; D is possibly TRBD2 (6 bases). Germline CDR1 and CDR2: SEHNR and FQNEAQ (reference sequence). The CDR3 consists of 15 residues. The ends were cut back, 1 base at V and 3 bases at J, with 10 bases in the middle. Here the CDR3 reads CASSLGLDYYNEQFF. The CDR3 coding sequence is TGTGCCAGCAGCTTAGGACTAGATTACTACAATGAGCAGTTCTTC.

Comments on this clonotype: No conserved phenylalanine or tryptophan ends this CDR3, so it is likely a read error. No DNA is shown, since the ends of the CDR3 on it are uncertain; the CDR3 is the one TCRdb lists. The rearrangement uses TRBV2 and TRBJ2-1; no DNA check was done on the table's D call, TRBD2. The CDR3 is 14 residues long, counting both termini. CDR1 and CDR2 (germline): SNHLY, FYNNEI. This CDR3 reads CASSGIKGLAGLSL.

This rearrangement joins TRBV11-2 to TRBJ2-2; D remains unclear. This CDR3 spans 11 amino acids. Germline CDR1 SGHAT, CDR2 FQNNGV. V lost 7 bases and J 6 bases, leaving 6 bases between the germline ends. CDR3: CASKSSGELFF. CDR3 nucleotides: TGTGCCAGCAAGAGCTCCGGGGAGCTGTTTTTT.

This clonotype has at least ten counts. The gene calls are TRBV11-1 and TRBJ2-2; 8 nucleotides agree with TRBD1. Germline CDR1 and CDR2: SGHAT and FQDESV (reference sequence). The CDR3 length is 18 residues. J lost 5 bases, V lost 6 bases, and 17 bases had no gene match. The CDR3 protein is CASRKPRQGMGSTGELFF. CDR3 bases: TGTGCCAGCAGAAAACCAAGACAGGGGATGGGATCTACCGGGGAGCTGTTTTTT.

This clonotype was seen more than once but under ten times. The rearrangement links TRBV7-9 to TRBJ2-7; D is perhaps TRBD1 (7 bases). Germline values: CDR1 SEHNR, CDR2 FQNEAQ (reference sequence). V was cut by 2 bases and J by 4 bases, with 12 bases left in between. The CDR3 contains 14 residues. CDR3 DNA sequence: TGTGCCAGCAGCTTATACCAGGGGGGATACGAGCAGTACTTC. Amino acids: CASSLYQGGYEQYF.

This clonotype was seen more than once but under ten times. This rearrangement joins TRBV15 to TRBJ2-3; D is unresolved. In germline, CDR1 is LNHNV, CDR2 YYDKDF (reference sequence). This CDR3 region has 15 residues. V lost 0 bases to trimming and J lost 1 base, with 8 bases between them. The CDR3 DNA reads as TGTGCCACCAGCAGAGATCGTAGTGGCACAGATACGCAGTATTTT. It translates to CATSRDRSGTDTQYF.

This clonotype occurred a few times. The CDR3 here is CSASSGRGRGTGELFF. CDR3 DNA: TGCAGTGCTAGTAGCGGGCGCGGGAGAGGCACCGGGGAGCTGTTTTTT. The V and J genes are TRBV20-1 and TRBJ2-2, with 7 bases identical to TRBD2. The CDR3 loop spans 16 amino acids. CDR1 DFQATT and CDR2 SNEGSKA come from the germline V gene (reference sequence). V lost 3 bases to trimming and J lost 4 bases; unmatched junction nucleotides: 11.

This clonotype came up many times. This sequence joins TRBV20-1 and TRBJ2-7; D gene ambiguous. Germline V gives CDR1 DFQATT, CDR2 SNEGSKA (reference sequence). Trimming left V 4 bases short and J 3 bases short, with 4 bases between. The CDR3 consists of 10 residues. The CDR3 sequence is CSATGYEQYF. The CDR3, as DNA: TGCAGTGCTACCGGCTACGAGCAGTACTTC.

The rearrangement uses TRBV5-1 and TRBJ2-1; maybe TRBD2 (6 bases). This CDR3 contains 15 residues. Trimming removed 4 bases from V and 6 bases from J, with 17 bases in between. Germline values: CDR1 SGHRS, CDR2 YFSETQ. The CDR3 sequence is CASSGLTNGSNEQFF. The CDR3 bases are TGCGCCAGCAGCGGGTTGACTAACGGGAGCAATGAGCAGTTCTTC.

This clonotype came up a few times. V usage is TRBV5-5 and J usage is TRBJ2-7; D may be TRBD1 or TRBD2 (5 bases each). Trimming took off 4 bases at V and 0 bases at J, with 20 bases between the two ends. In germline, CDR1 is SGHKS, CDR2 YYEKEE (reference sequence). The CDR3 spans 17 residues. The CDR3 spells CASSHYPKGTSSYEQYF. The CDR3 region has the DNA TGTGCCAGCAGCCACTACCCGAAGGGGACGAGCTCCTACGAGCAGTACTTC.